This T cell receptor (beta chain) was found in a study of T cell repertoires in cytomegalovirus infection. As for the study in general: The study used recently identified HLA-C-restricted and well-studied HLA-B-restricted CMV epitopes. Study findings and constraints: Public TCR beta family frequency separated CMV-and-HLA carriers, including in an independent cohort. It was HLA-C-restricted CMV-specific TCR beta clonotypes that dominated the response ex vivo.

One entry per CDR3 protein, called by TCRdb with MiXCR from the reads. Of approximately 390,000 distinct CDR3 sequences listed, roughly 34% are singletons. Per the germline V gene, CDR1 is SGHNT and CDR2 is YYREEE (reference sequence). The CDR3 extends over 13 amino acids. V lost 9 bases, J lost 0 bases, and 9 bases lay in between. Regarding this clonotype: The antigen is unknown.

V usage is TRBV5-4 and J usage is TRBJ2-2; the D is unclear. Sequenced here: cultured PBMCs, sampled from culture after CMV antigen stimulation. The clonotype comes from a human donor in good health (CMV status not recorded). Some clones in this sample may be carry-over from other donors' samples. CDR3 bases: TGTGCCACCGGCGGACCGAACACCGGGGAGCTGTTTTTT. Its translation: CATGGPNTGELFF.